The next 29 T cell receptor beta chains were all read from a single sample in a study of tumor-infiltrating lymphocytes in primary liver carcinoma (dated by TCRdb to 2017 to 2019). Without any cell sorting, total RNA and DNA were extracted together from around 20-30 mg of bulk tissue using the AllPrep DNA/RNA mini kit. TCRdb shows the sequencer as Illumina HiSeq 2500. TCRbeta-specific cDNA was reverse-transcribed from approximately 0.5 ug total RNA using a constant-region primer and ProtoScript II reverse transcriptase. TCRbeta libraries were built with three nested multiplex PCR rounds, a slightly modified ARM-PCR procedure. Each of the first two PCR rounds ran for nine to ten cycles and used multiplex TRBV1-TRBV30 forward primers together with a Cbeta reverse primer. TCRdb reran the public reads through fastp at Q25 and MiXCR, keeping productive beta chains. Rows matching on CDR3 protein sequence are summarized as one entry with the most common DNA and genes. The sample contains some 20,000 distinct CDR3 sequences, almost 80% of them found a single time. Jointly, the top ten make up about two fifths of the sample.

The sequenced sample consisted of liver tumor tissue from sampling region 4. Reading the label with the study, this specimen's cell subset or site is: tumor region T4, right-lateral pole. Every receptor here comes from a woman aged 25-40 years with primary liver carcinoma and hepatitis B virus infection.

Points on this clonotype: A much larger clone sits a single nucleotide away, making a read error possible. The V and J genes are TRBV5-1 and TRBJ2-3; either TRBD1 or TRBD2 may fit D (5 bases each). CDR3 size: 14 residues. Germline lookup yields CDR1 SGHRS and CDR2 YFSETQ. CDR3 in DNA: TGCACCAGCAGCTTACAGGAGGCGGCAGATACGCAGTATTTT. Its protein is CTSSLQEAADTQYF.

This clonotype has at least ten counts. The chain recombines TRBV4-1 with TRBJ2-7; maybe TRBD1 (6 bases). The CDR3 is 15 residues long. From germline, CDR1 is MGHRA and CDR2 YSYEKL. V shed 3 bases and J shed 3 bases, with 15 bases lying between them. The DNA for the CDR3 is TGCGCCAGCAGCCAGTCCCCCCAGGGGCGCTACGAGCAGTACTTC. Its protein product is CASSQSPQGRYEQYF.

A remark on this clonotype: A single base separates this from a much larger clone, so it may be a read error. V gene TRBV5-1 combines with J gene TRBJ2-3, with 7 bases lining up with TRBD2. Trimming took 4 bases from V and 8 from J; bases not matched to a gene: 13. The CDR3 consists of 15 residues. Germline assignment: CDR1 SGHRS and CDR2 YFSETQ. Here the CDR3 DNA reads TGCGCCAGCAGCAAAGCCTGGCGGGAGTACGGTACGCAGTATTTT. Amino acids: CASSKAWREYGTQYF.

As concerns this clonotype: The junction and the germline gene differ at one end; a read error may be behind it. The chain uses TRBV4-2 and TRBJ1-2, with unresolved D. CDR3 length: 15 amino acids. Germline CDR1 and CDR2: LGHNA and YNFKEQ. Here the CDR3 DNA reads TGTGTCAGCAGCCAAGACCGTGGGATAGCCTATGGCTACACCTTC. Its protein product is CVSSQDRGIAYGYTF.

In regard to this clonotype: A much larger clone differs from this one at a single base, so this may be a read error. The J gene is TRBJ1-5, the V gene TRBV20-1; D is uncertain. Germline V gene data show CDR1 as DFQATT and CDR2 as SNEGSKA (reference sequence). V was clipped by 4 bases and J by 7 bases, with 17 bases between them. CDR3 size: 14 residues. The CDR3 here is CSATSSESSQPQHF. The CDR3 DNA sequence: TGCAGTGCTACAAGTAGCGAGAGTTCACAGCCCCAGCATTTT.

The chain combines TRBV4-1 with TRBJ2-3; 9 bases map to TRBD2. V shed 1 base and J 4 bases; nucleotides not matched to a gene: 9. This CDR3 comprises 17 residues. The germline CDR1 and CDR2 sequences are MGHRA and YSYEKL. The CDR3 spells CASSQAPGTSKADTQYF. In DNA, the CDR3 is TGCGCCAGCAGCCAAGCCCCCGGGACTAGCAAGGCAGATACGCAGTATTTT.

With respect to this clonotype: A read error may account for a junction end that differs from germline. CDR3 residues: CANSFLDGEQLF. Written as DNA, the CDR3 is TGTGCCAACAGCTTTCTTGATGGTGAGCAGTTATTC. This chain links TRBV11-2 with TRBJ2-1, with D uncertain. CDR3 size: 12 residues. Looked up from germline, CDR1 is SGHAT and CDR2 is FQNNGV.

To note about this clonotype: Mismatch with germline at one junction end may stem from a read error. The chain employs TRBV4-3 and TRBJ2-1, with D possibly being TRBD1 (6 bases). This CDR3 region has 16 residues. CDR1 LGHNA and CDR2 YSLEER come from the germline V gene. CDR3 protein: CASSQDWDNAYSEQLF. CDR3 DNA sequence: TGCGCCAGCAGCCAAGATTGGGACAACGCCTACAGTGAGCAGCTCTTC.

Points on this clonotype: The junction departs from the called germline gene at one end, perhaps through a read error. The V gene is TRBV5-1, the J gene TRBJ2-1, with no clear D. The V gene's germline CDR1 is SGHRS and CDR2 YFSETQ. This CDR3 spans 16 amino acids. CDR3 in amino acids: CASSPLCINSYIEQFF. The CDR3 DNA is TGCGCCAGCAGCCCTCTGTGCATCAACTCCTACATTGAGCAGTTCTTC.

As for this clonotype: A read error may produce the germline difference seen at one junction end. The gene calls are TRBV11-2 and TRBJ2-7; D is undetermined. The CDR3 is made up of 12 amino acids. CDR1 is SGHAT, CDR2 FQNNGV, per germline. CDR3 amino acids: CACRIGYHEKYF. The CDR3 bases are TGTGCATGCCGCATAGGGTACCACGAGAAGTACTTC.

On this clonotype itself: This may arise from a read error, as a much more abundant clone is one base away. The CDR3 nucleotides are TGTGTCAGCAGCTTAGGAGGGGGGAGGACTAGCCCCCCGATGGCTCAGTACTTC. Encoded protein: CVSSLGGGRTSPPMAQYF. V gene TRBV7-2 combines with J gene TRBJ2-5; 8 nucleotides agree with TRBD2. Looked up from germline, CDR1 is SGHTA and CDR2 is FQGNSA. This CDR3 region has 18 residues.

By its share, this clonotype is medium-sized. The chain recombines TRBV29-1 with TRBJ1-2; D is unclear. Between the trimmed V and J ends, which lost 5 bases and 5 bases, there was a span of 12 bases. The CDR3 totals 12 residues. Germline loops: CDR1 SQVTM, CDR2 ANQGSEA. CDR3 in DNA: TGCAGCGTTTCGGGCAGGCCATATGGCTACACCTTC. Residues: CSVSGRPYGYTF.

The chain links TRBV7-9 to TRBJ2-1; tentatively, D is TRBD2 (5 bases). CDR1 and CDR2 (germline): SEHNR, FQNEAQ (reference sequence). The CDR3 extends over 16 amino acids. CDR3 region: CPNSFSRAGSYNEQFF. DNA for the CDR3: TGTCCCAACAGCTTTAGTAGGGCGGGCTCCTACAATGAGCAGTTCTTC. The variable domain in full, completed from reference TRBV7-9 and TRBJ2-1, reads DTGVSQNPRHKITKRGQNVTFRCDPISEHNRLYWYRQTLGQGPEFLTYFQNEAQLEKSRLLSDRFSAERPKGSFSTLEIQRTEQGDSAMYLCPNSFSRAGSYNEQFFGPGTRLTVL.

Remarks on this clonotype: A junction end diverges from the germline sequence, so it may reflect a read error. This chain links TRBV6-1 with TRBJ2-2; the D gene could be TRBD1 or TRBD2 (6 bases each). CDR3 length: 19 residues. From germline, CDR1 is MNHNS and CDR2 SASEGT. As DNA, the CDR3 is TGTGCCAGCAGTGAAACCCTTTCCGGGGGCGACGCGAACACAGGGGAGCTGTTTTTT. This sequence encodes CASSETLSGGDANTGELFF.

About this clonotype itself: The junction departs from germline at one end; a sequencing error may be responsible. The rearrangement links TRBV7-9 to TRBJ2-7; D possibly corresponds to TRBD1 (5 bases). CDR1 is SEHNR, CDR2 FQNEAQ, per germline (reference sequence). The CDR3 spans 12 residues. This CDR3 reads CVSSADTYGQYF. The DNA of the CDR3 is TGTGTCAGCAGCGCGGACACCTACGGGCAGTACTTC.

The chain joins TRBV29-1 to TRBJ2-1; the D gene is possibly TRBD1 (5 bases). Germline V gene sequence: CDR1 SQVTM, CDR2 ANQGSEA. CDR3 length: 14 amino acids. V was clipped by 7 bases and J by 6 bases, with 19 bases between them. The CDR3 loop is CSAATGVSPNEQFF. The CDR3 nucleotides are TGCAGCGCCGCTACAGGAGTGAGTCCCAATGAGCAGTTCTTC.

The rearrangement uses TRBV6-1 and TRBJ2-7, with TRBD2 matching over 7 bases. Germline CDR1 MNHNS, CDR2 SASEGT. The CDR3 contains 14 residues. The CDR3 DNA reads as TGTGCGACCAGTAACCTGGCGGGAGTGTACGAGCAGTACTTC. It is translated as CATSNLAGVYEQYF.

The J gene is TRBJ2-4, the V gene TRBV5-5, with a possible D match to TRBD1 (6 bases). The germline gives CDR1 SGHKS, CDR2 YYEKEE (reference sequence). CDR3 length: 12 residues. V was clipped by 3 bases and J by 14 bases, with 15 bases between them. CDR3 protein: CASSSQLGQEYF. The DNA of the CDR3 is TGTGCCAGCAGCTCCCAGTTGGGACAAGAGTACTTC.

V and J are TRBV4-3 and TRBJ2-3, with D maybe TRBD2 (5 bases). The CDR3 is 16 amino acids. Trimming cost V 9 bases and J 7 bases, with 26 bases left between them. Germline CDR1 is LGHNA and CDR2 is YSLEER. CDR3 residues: CASNQDFEGARHTQYF. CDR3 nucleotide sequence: TGCGCCAGTAACCAAGATTTTGAGGGAGCCAGGCATACGCAGTATTTT.

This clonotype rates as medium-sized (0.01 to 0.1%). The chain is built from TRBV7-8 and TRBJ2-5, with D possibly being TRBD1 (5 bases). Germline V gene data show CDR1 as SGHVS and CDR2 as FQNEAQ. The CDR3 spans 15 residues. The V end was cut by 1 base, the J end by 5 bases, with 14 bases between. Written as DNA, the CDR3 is TGTGCCAGCAGCTTAGAAGGGGCCGATAGGGAGACCCAGTACTTC. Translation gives CASSLEGADRETQYF.

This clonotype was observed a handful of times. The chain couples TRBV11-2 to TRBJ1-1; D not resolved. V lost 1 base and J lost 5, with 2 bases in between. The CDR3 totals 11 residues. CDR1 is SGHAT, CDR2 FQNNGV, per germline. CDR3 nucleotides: TGTGCCAGCAGCTTAGGTACTGAAGCTTTCTTT. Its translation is CASSLGTEAFF.

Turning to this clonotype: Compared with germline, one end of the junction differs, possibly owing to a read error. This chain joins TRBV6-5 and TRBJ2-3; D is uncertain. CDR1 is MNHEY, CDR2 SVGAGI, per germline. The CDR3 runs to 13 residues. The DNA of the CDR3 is TGTGCCGGCAGCCCCCGACCCGCAGATGTGCAGTATTTT. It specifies CAGSPRPADVQYF.

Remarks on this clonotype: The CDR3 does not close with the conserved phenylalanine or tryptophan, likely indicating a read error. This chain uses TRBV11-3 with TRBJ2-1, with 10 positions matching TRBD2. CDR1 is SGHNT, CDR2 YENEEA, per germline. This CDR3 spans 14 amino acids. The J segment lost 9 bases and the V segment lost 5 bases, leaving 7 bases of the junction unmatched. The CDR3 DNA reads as TGTGCCAGCAGCCGACAAGCGGGGGGGTGTGAGCAGTTCTAC. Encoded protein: CASSRQAGGCEQFY.

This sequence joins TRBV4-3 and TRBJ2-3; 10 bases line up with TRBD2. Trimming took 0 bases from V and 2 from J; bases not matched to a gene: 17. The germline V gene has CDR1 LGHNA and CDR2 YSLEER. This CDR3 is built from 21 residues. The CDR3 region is CASSQEQVTSGKTGVTDTQYF. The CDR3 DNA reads TGCGCCAGCAGCCAAGAGCAGGTAACTAGCGGGAAAACGGGGGTCACAGATACGCAGTATTTT.

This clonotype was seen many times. The CDR3, as DNA: TGTGCCAGCAGCCAAGCAGGGGGCCGGGATGAAGCTTTCTTT. Its protein is CASSQAGGRDEAFF. The V gene is TRBV4-2, the J gene TRBJ1-1, with TRBD1 identical over 8 bases. The germline gives CDR1 LGHNA, CDR2 YNFKEQ. CDR3 length: 14 amino acids. The J segment lost 7 bases and the V segment lost 1 base, leaving 5 bases of the junction unmatched.

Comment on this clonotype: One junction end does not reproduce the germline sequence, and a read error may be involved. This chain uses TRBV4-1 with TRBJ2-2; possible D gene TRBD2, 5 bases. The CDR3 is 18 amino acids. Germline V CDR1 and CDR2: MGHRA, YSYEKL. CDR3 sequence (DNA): TGCGCTAGCAACCTGACCAAGAAATGGACGTCGAACACCGGGGAGCCGTTTTTT. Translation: CASNLTKKWTSNTGEPFF.

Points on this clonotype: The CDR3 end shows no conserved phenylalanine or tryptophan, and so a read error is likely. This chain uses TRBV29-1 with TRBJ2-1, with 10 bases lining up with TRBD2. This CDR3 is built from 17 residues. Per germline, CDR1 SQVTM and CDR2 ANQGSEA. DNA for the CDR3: TGCAACGTTGGAGGGTCGCGGAGCGGGAGGGCCAGCGATGAGCAGTTCTCC. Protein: CNVGGSRSGRASDEQFS.

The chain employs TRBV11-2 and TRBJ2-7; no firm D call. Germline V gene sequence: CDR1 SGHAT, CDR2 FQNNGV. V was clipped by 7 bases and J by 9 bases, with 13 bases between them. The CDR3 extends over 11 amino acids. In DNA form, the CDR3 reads TGTGCCAGCAATCCAGCCAGTTGGCAGTACTTC. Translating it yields CASNPASWQYF.

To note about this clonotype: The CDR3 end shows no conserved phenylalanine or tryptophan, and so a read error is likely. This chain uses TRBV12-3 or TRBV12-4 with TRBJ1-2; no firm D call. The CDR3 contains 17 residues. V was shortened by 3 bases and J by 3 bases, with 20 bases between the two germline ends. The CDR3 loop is CASSLTGTQDGDYGYTS. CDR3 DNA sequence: TGTGCCAGCAGTTTGACCGGAACGCAGGACGGGGACTATGGCTACACCTCC.